Listed here is a single T cell receptor (beta chain). The antigen is unknown. CDR3 length: 13 amino acids. Germline V gene sequence: CDR1 SGHAT, CDR2 FQNNGV. V shed 2 bases and J shed 1 base, with 5 bases lying between them. Some clones are missing from TCRdb's copy, which holds only in-frame ones; the method was immunoSEQ multiplex PCR. The repertoire consists of approximately 150,000 clones, with 90% to 95% occurring once and the leading ten covering 4.4%. The source of the sample is a study of T cell responses to AZD1222 COVID-19 vaccine. Study results and caveats: Clonal diversity may have been underestimated in mostly white British donors. Baseline seropositivity occurred in only 5 or 6 AZD1222 recipients.

The TCR comes from an adult in good health. The input for sequencing was peripheral blood, taken on day 0 of MenACWY control vaccination. The gene calls are TRBV11-2 and TRBJ1-1, with D hard to call. CDR3 protein: CASSLFQNTEAFF. Written as DNA, the CDR3 is TGTGCCAGCAGCTTATTTCAGAACACTGAAGCTTTCTTT.